This entry concerns a single T cell receptor beta chain. These data belong to a study of shared clonotypes between healthy human individuals. Overall study context: A couple of female and a few male donors aged 18 to 49 were enrolled.

Evenly divided among several immunoSEQ plates was the genomic DNA of each subset. The unsorted PBMC replicate PCRs were performed with around 310 ng DNA, approximately 27,000 T cell genomes. Original handling: Filtering of immunoSEQ junctional sequences could not match full-length read filtering. Generated by immunoSEQ multiplex PCR, the TCRdb table keeps only in-frame clones and is missing some. Clonal size and the V and J genes are those of that table, whereas D and trimming came from the DNA. The sample gives around 500,000 clones, about 76% of which show up once; less than 15% is in the top ten. The length of the CDR3 is 15 residues. V trimming: 0 bases; J trimming: 6 bases; junction bases outside the gene matches: 6. Germline V gene lookup returns CDR1 SGHRS and CDR2 YFSETQ.

Sequenced material: PBMCs. The genes are TRBV5-1 and TRBJ2-7; 10 positions agree with TRBD2. This clonotype was sampled from a middle-aged woman in good health. Some clones in this sample may be carry-over from other donors' samples. Here the CDR3 reads CASSLGASGSSEQYF. CDR3 coding DNA: TGCGCCAGCAGCTTGGGGGCTAGCGGGAGCTCCGAGCAGTACTTC.